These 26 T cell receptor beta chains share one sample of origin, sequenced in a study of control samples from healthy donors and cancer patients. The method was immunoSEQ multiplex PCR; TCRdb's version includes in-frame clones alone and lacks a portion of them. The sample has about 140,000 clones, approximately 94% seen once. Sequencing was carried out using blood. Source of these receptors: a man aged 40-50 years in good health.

Here the CDR3 DNA reads TGTGCCAGTTGGTTTTATGGCTATGGCTACACCTTC. Translation gives CASWFYGYGYTF. The chain joins TRBV28 to TRBJ1-2; D unclear. The CDR3 has 12 residues. CDR1 MDHEN and CDR2 SYDVKM come from the germline V gene. V was shortened by 9 bases and J by 4 bases, with 12 bases between the two germline ends.

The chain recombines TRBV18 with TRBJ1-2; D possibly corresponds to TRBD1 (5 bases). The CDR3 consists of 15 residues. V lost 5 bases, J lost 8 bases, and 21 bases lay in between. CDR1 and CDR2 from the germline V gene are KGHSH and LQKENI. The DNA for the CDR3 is TGTGCCAGCTCAACTACCGGGACCCAAAGCTGGGGCTACACCTTC. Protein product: CASSTTGTQSWGYTF.

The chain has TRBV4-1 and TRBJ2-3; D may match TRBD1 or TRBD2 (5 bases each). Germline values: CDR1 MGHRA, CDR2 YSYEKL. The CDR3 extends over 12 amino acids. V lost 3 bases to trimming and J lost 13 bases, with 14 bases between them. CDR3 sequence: CASSQPQGVKYF. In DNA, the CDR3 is TGCGCCAGCAGCCAGCCCCAGGGAGTCAAGTATTTT.

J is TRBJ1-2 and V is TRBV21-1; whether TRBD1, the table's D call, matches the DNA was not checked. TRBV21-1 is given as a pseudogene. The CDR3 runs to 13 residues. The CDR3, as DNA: TGTGCCAGCAGCAGACAGGGAAGGCAGGGCTACACCTTC. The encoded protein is CASSRQGRQGYTF.

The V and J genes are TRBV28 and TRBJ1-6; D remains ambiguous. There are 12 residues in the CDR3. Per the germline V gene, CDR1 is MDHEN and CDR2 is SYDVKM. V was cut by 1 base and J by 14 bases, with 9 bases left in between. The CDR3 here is CASSLLGFSLHF. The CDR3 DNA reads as TGTGCCAGCAGTTTATTAGGTTTTTCCCTCCACTTT.

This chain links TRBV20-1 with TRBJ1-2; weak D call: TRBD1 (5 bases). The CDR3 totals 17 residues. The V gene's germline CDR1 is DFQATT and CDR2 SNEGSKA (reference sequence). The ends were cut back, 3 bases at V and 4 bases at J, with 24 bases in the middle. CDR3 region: CSASEDVRWGSGYGYTF. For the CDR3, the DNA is TGCAGTGCTAGTGAGGACGTTAGGTGGGGGTCGGGCTATGGCTACACCTTC.

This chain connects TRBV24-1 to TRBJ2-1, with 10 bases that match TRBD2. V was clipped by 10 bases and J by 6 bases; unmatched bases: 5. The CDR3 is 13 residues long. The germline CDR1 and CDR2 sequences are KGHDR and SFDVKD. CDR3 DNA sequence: TGTGCCACAAGGACTAGCGGTGCCAATGAGCAGTTCTTC. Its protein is CATRTSGANEQFF.

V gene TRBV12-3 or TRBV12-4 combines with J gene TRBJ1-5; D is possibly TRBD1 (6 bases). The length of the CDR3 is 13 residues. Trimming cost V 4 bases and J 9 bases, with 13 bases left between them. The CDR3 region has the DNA TGTGCCAGCAGTTCGACAGGCCCGGGGCCCCAGCATTTT. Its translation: CASSSTGPGPQHF.

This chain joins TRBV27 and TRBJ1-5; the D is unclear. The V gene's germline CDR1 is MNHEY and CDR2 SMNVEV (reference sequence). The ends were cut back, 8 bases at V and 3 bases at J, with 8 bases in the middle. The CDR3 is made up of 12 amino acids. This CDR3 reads CASWTHNQPQHF. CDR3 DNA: TGTGCCAGCTGGACCCACAATCAGCCCCAGCATTTT.

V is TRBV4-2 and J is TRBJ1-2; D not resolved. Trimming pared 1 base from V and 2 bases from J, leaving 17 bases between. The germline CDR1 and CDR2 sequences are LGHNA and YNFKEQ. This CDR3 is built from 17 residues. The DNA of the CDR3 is TGTGCCAGCAGCCAAGTGGCCATAATTGGGTTCAACTATGGCTACACCTTC. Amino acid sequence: CASSQVAIIGFNYGYTF.

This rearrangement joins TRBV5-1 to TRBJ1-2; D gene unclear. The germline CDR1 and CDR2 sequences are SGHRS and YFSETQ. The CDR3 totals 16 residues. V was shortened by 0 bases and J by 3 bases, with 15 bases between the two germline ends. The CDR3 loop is CASSLAATRADYGYTF. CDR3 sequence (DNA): TGCGCCAGCAGCTTGGCCGCGACAAGGGCGGACTATGGCTACACCTTC. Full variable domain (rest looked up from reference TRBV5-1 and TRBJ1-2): KAGVTQTPRYLIKTRGQQVTLSCSPISGHRSVSWYQQTPGQGLQFLFEYFSETQRNKGNFPGRFSGRQFSNSRSEMNVSTLELGDSALYLCASSLAATRADYGYTFGSGTRLTVV.

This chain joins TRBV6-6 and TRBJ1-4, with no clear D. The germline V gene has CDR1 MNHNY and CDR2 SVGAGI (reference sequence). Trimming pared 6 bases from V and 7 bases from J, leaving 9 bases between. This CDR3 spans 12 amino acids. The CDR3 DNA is TGTGCCAGCAGCCTACGCGGTGAAAAACTGTTTTTT. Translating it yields CASSLRGEKLFF.

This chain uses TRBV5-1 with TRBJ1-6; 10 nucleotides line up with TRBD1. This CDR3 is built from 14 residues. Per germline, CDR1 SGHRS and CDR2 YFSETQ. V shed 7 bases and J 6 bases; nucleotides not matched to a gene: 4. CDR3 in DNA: TGCGCCAGCGGGACAGGGGTTCGTAATTCACCCCTCCACTTT. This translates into CASGTGVRNSPLHF. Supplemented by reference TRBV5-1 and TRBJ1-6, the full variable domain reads KAGVTQTPRYLIKTRGQQVTLSCSPISGHRSVSWYQQTPGQGLQFLFEYFSETQRNKGNFPGRFSGRQFSNSRSEMNVSTLELGDSALYLCASGTGVRNSPLHFGNGTRLTVT.

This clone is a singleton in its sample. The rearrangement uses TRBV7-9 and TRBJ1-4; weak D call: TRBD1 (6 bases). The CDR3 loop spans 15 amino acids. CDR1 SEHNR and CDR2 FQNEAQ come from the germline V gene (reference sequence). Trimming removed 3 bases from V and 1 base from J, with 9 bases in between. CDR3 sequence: CASSFPRGTNEKLFF. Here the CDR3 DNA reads TGTGCCAGCAGCTTCCCCAGGGGAACTAATGAAAAACTGTTTTTT.

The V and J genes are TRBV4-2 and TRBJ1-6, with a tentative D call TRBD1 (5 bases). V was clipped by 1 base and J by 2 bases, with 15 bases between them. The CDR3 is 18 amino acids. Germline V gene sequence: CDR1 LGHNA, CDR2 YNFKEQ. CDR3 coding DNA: TGTGCCAGCAGCCAAGGGGGCGTTAATCGGCCCTATAATTCACCCCTCCACTTT. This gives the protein CASSQGGVNRPYNSPLHF.

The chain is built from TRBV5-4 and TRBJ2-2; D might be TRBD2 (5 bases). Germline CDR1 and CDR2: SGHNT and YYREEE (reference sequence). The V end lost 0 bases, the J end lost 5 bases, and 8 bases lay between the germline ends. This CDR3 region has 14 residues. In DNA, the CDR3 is TGTGCCAGCAGCTTGGGGGGAGCGACCGGGGAGCTGTTTTTT. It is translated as CASSLGGATGELFF.

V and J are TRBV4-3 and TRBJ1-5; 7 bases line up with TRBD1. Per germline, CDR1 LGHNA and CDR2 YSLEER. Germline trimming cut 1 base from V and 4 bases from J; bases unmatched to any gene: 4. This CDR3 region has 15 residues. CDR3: CASSQGTGSNQPQHF. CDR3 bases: TGCGCCAGCAGCCAAGGGACAGGTTCTAATCAGCCCCAGCATTTT.

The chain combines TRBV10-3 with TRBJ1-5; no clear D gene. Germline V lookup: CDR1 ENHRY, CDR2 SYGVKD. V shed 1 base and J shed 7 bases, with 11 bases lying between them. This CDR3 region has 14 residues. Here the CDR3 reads CAISEYWGGQPQHF. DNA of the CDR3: TGTGCCATCAGTGAGTATTGGGGTGGGCAGCCCCAGCATTTT.

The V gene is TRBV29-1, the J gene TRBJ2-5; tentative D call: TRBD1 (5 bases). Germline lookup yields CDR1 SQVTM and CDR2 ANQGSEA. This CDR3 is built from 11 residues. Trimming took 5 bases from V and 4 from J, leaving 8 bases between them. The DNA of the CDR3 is TGCAGCGTTCGGCAGGGAGAGACCCAGTACTTC. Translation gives CSVRQGETQYF.

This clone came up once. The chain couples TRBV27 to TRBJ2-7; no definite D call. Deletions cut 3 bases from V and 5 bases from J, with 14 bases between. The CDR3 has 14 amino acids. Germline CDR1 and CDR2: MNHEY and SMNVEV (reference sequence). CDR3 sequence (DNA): TGTGCCAGCAGTTTTAAGGTAGGGTCTCACGAGCAGTACTTC. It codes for CASSFKVGSHEQYF.

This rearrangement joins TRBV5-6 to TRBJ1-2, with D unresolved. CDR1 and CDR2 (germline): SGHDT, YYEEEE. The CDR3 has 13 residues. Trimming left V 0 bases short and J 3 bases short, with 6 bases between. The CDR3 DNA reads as TGTGCCAGCAGCTTGGGTACAGACTATGGCTACACCTTC. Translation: CASSLGTDYGYTF.

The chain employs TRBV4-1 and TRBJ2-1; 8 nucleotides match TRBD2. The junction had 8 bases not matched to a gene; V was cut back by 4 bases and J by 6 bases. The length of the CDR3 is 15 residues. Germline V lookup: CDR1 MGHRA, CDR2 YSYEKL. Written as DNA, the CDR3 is TGCGCCAGCAGCCGACCGAATAGCGGGGTCAATGAGCAGTTCTTC. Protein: CASSRPNSGVNEQFF.

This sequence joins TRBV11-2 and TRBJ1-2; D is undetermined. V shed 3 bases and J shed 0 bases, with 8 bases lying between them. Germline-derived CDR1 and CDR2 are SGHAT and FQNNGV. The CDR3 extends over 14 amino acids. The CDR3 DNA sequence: TGTGCCAGCAGCTTGGCAGATACTAACTATGGCTACACCTTC. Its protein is CASSLADTNYGYTF.

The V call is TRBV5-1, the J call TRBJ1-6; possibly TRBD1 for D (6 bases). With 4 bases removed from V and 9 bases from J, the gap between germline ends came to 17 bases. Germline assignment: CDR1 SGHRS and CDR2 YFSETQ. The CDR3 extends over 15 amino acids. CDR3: CASSQLQGKASPLHF. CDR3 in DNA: TGCGCCAGCAGCCAATTACAGGGAAAAGCTTCACCCCTCCACTTT.

The CDR3 nucleotides read TGTGCCAGCAGGGTAATAGGGGCTGGTGAAGCTTTCTTT. This translates into CASRVIGAGEAFF. The chain has TRBV2 and TRBJ1-1; possibly TRBD1 for D (5 bases). CDR3 length equals 13 residues. The germline CDR1 and CDR2 sequences are SNHLY and FYNNEI. With 6 bases removed from V and 7 bases from J, the gap between germline ends came to 15 bases.

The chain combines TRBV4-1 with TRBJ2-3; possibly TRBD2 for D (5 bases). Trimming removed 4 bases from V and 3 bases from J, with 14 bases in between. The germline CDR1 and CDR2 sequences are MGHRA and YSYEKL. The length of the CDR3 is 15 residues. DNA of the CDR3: TGCGCCAGCAGCCGCCTTATGGGAGTAACAGATACGCAGTATTTT. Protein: CASSRLMGVTDTQYF.